This is a list of T cell receptor beta chains from one sample in a study of shared clonotypes between healthy human individuals. Sequencing was performed with immunoSEQ multiplex PCR; in TCRdb, only in-frame clones are kept and a portion is missing. The table records fewer than 1.4 million clones, around 82% of them present only once. Sequencing was carried out using memory CD4+ T cells from PBMCs. Receptors originate from a man aged 18 to 29 in good health. Some clones in this sample may be carry-over from other donors' samples. CDR3s include the opening cysteine and the closing phenylalanine or tryptophan. D genes are given only for firm matches. Only some rows state a clone size, as once, few, many or a class for expanded clones.

TRBJ2-3	TRBV12-5	-	TRBD2	CASGLVAGAPDTQYF	TGTGCTAGTGGTTTGGTAGCGGGAGCCCCAGATACGCAGTATTTT
TRBJ2-2	TRBV11-2	-	TRBD2	CASSLLAGRGELFF	TGTGCCAGCAGCTTGCTAGCGGGTCGCGGGGAGCTGTTTTTT
TRBJ2-3	TRBV11-2	-	-	CASSLDRVGSRTDTQYF	TGTGCCAGCAGCTTAGATCGGGTGGGATCGCGCACAGATACGCAGTATTTT
TRBJ2-7	TRBV27	few	TRBD1	CASRKPGQAVVEQYF	TGTGCCAGCAGAAAACCGGGACAGGCCGTTGTAGAGCAGTACTTC
TRBJ1-1	TRBV18	-	TRBD1	CASSGQEDAEAFF	TGTGCCAGCTCCGGACAGGAAGACGCTGAAGCTTTCTTT
TRBJ2-1	TRBV5-1	-	-	CASRALEEGLNEQFF	TGCGCCAGCAGAGCTCTAGAGGAGGGTTTAAATGAGCAGTTCTTC
TRBJ1-2	TRBV4-1	-	-	CATAPVPSANYGYTF	TGCGCCACAGCGCCCGTCCCGTCCGCTAACTATGGCTACACCTTC
TRBJ1-4	TRBV7-9	-	-	CASSFASNPEGKLFF	TGTGCCAGCAGCTTTGCCTCGAACCCGGAGGGGAAACTGTTTTTT
TRBJ1-4	TRBV13	-	-	CASSLQPHATNEKLFF	TGTGCCAGCAGCCTACAACCGCATGCAACTAATGAAAAACTGTTTTTT
TRBJ2-3	TRBV30	many	-	CAWSVGTDTQYF	TGTGCCTGGAGTGTGGGCACAGATACGCAGTATTTT